These 16 T cell receptor beta chains originate from one sample sequenced in a study of CXCR3-negative and CXCR3-positive naive CD8 T cells. General study points: TRB CDR3 hydrophobicity was greater in CXCR3-positive naive cells than in CXCR3-negative naive cells.

No antigen has been identified for these receptors. Via 5' RACE with UMI labels, TRB cDNA libraries were prepared. TCRdb processed the 5' RACE reads again and assigns one entry to each CDR3 protein, with no DNA. This sample's table reports roughly 93,000 distinct CDR3 sequences. Sequences were obtained from naive CXCR3+ CD8+ T cells from blood. Noted subset: CD45RO-CCR7+CD27+CD95- naive CD8+ T cells expressing CXCR3 (TNR3+). These receptors were taken from a human donor in good health. Some clones in this sample may be carry-over from other donors' samples.

The V call is TRBV29-1, the J call TRBJ2-1; the TCRdb D gene call, TRBD1, has no DNA to confirm it. Germline values: CDR1 SQVTM, CDR2 ANQGSEA. The CDR3 contains 14 residues. CDR3 protein: CSVEEGGAGNEQFF.

The rearrangement links TRBV27 to TRBJ2-1; as DNA is missing, the TRBD1 call by TCRdb cannot be tested. CDR3 size: 12 residues. Germline-derived CDR1 and CDR2 are MNHEY and SMNVEV (reference sequence). The CDR3 loop reads CASSYSGLEQFF.

The V call is TRBV5-1, the J call TRBJ2-1; TCRdb selects TRBD2, and the lack of DNA leaves this call unchecked. Germline assignment: CDR1 SGHRS and CDR2 YFSETQ. The CDR3 is 16 residues long. The CDR3 reads CASSLLSGDSYNEQFF.

V gene TRBV12-5 combines with J gene TRBJ2-1. Germline values: CDR1 LGHNT, CDR2 FRNRAP. CDR3 length: 13 residues. The CDR3 here is CASRLPPNPEQFF.

V gene TRBV7-9 combines with J gene TRBJ2-6; the D call from TCRdb, TRBD1, cannot be confirmed without DNA. Germline V gives CDR1 SEHNR, CDR2 FQNEAQ (reference sequence). The length of the CDR3 is 15 residues. Here the CDR3 reads CASSLGGPGANVLTF. Drawing the rest from reference TRBV7-9 and TRBJ2-6, the complete variable domain is DTGVSQNPRHKITKRGQNVTFRCDPISEHNRLYWYRQTLGQGPEFLTYFQNEAQLEKSRLLSDRFSAERPKGSFSTLEIQRTEQGDSAMYLCASSLGGPGANVLTFGAGSRLTVL.

The chain recombines TRBV28 with TRBJ1-1; TCRdb's assignment of TRBD1 cannot be checked, as there is no DNA. The CDR3 runs to 12 residues. Germline V gene data show CDR1 as MDHEN and CDR2 as SYDVKM. The chain's CDR3 is CASTSPGFEAFF.

This chain connects TRBV29-1 to TRBJ1-2. The germline V gene has CDR1 SQVTM and CDR2 ANQGSEA. The CDR3 length is 11 residues. CDR3 sequence reads: CSVETSYGYTF.

The chain links TRBV6-2 or TRBV6-3 to TRBJ2-7; TCRdb's D call, TRBD1, is unchecked because there is no DNA. This CDR3 has 14 residues. Germline CDR1 and CDR2: MNHEY and SVGEGT. The CDR3 loop is CASGTGRGIYEQYF.

The chain combines TRBV5-5 with TRBJ2-7; the TRBD1 assignment by TCRdb is unverifiable without DNA. The CDR3 spans 14 residues. Germline V gene data show CDR1 as SGHKS and CDR2 as YYEKEE (reference sequence). CDR3 sequence: CASRISGGPYEQYF. Full variable domain (missing parts from reference TRBV5-5 and TRBJ2-7): DAGVTQSPTHLIKTRGQQVTLRCSPISGHKSVSWYQQVLGQGPQFIFQYYEKEERGRGNFPDRFSARQFPNYSSELNVNALLLGDSALYLCASRISGGPYEQYFGPGTRLTVT.

The chain carries TRBV5-1 and TRBJ1-1; the TRBD1 assignment by TCRdb is unverifiable without DNA. The CDR3 extends over 18 amino acids. Germline V lookup: CDR1 SGHRS, CDR2 YFSETQ. The CDR3 here is CASGLWKGQGAQDTEAFF.

The V gene is TRBV11-3, the J gene TRBJ1-1; lacking DNA, the TRBD1 call made by TCRdb goes unchecked. The CDR3 is 12 residues long. Germline V gene data show CDR1 as SGHNT and CDR2 as YENEEA. The CDR3 sequence is CASTARGPEAFF. The whole variable domain, remainder taken from reference TRBV11-3 and TRBJ1-1, is EAGVVQSPRYKIIEKKQPVAFWCNPISGHNTLYWYLQNLGQGPELLIRYENEEAVDDSQLPKDRFSAERLKGVDSTLKIQPAELGDSAVYLCASTARGPEAFFGQGTRLTVV.

This rearrangement joins TRBV20-1 to TRBJ2-2; TCRdb's D gene call, TRBD2, goes unchecked for lack of DNA. CDR1 and CDR2 (germline): DFQATT, SNEGSKA (reference sequence). The CDR3 contains 15 residues. The chain's CDR3 is CSARRGGRDTGELFF.

The genes are TRBV7-9 and TRBJ2-1. Germline V gene data show CDR1 as SEHNR and CDR2 as FQNEAQ (reference sequence). This CDR3 has 15 residues. Here the CDR3 reads CASSLGVGPYNEQFF.

V and J are TRBV29-1 and TRBJ2-7; without DNA, the TCRdb call of TRBD1 cannot be checked. The CDR3 totals 14 residues. Germline V CDR1 and CDR2: SQVTM, ANQGSEA. The CDR3 sequence: CSVVTGLVSYEQYF.

V and J are TRBV19 and TRBJ2-7; TCRdb gives TRBD1 as the D gene, but with no DNA this cannot be confirmed. The CDR3 has 14 residues. The germline CDR1 and CDR2 sequences are LNHDA and SQIVND (reference sequence). CDR3 sequence: CASSASFRGYEQYF.

The V gene is TRBV29-1, the J gene TRBJ2-5; TCRdb selects TRBD1, and the lack of DNA leaves this call unchecked. CDR1 and CDR2 from the germline V gene are SQVTM and ANQGSEA. This CDR3 comprises 11 residues. CDR3 protein: CSVPAMETQYF.